The rows below give T cell receptor beta chains drawn from one sample of a study of blood T cell repertoires in COVID-19. Assay: immunoSEQ multiplex PCR; the TCRdb copy retains only in-frame clones and omits some. The data contain 250,000 or so clones, about 90% of them singletons. The sample taken for sequencing was peripheral blood. The origin of the receptors is a woman aged 55 to 70 with COVID-19, enrolled during active disease. CDR3s include the opening cysteine and the closing phenylalanine or tryptophan. D genes are given only for firm matches. Clone sizes are given selectively: once, few, many, or a class where the clone is expanded.

>TRBV4-1|NA|NA|15|TRBJ1-1
TGCGCCAGCAGCCAAGTTGGACACCAGAACACTGAAGCTTTCTTT
CASSQVGHQNTEAFF
>TRBV29-1|TRBD1|NA|13|TRBJ1-6
TGCAGCGTTCGGACAGGGGGGGATTCACCCCTCCACTTT
CSVRTGGDSPLHF
>TRBV21-1|NA|NA|16|TRBJ2-1
TGTGCCAGCAGCAAAGGACGGGGTTTTGTAAACAATGAGCAGTTCTTC
CASSKGRGFVNNEQFF
>TRBV6-4|TRBD2|many|15|TRBJ2-1
TGTGCCAGCAGTGACTTTAGCGGGGGGGCCCATGAGCAGTTCTTC
CASSDFSGGAHEQFF
>TRBV4-2|TRBD2|NA|15|TRBJ2-1
TGTGCCAGCAGCCAAGAGGCGGGGGCCTACAATGAGCAGTTCTTC
CASSQEAGAYNEQFF
>TRBV5-1|TRBD2|NA|16|TRBJ2-2
TGCGCCAGCAGCTACTCAAGCGGGGGGCGGACCGGGGAGCTGTTTTTT
CASSYSSGGRTGELFF
>TRBV6-1|NA|NA|14|TRBJ1-1
TGTGCCAGCAGTGAGCGGGGTTCACCCCTCGGCGCTTTCTTT
CASSERGSPLGAFF
>TRBV7-3|NA|few|14|TRBJ1-1
TGTGCCAGCAGCCCGGGGGGATCGAACACTGAAGCTTTCTTT
CASSPGGSNTEAFF
>TRBV6-5|NA|NA|13|TRBJ2-1
TGTGCCAGCACCCTCAGTTTGGCCAATGAGCAGTTCTTC
CASTLSLANEQFF
>TRBV12-3/TRBV12-4|NA|NA|13|TRBJ2-7
TGTGCCAGCAGTCGGGGATCTCGGGTTCGGCAGTACTTC
CASSRGSRVRQYF
>TRBV5-4|TRBD1|NA|17|TRBJ1-2
TGTGCCAGCAGCCCGGGGGGGACAGGGGGCGCATACTACGGCTACACCTTC
CASSPGGTGGAYYGYTF
>TRBV5-1|TRBD1|NA|14|TRBJ1-2
TGCGCCAGCAGCTTGGGAGGACAGGCGGGTGGCTACACCTTC
CASSLGGQAGGYTF
>TRBV19|NA|NA|14|TRBJ2-3
TGTGCCAGTTATGCAGGGCCTAGCACAGATACGCAGTATTTT
CASYAGPSTDTQYF
>TRBV6-5|NA|once|12|TRBJ2-7
TGTGCCAGCAGTTACTCCCAGGGGGAGCAGTACTTC
CASSYSQGEQYF
>TRBV5-8|TRBD2|NA|16|TRBJ2-1
TGTGCCAGCAGCCCATCCCGGACTAGCGGGAGTAATGAGCAGTTCTTC
CASSPSRTSGSNEQFF
>TRBV19|NA|NA|12|TRBJ2-3
TGTGCCAGTAGTACAAGCACAGATACGCAGTATTTT
CASSTSTDTQYF
>TRBV5-1|NA|few|14|TRBJ1-2
TGCGCCAGCAGCTTGACAGGTTCTAACTATGGCTACACCTTC
CASSLTGSNYGYTF
>TRBV5-1|NA|NA|14|TRBJ1-2
TGCGCCAGCAGCTTGGCGCACCCGGGTGAGGGCTACACCTTC
CASSLAHPGEGYTF
>TRBV2|NA|few|13|TRBJ1-1
TGTGCCAGCATTAGGGGCGCGAACACTGAAGCTTTCTTT
CASIRGANTEAFF
>TRBV5-3|NA|few|12|TRBJ2-1
TGTGCCAGAATCCCACTGAGAGGTGAGCAGTTCTTC
CARIPLRGEQFF
>TRBV6-5|TRBD1|NA|14|TRBJ2-5
TGTGCCAGCAGTCCAGGGGGCGTCATAGAGACCCAGTACTTC
CASSPGGVIETQYF
>TRBV24-1|TRBD1|NA|15|TRBJ2-3
TGTGCCACCAGTGATCCCCGGACAGGGTTAGATACGCAGTATTTT
CATSDPRTGLDTQYF
>TRBV9|NA|once|14|TRBJ1-3
TGTGCCAGCAGCGTAGATGGACAGTGGAACACCATATATTTT
CASSVDGQWNTIYF
>TRBV9|NA|few|14|TRBJ1-4
TGTGCCAGCAGCGCCAGGGGAGGGAATGAAAAACTGTTTTTT
CASSARGGNEKLFF
>TRBV2|NA|NA|13|TRBJ1-5
TGTGCCAGCAGTGAGACAGCCGGGCAGCCCCAGCATTTT
CASSETAGQPQHF
>TRBV5-1|TRBD1|NA|14|TRBJ2-1
TGCGCCAGCAGCCCCCGGACAGGGGCGGGTGAGCAGTTCTTC
CASSPRTGAGEQFF
>TRBV4-1|TRBD1|NA|15|TRBJ1-6
TGCGCCAGCAGCCAGACAGGGGTGAGTAATTCACCCCTCCACTTT
CASSQTGVSNSPLHF
>TRBV7-2|NA|NA|16|TRBJ1-2
TGTGCCAGCAGCCCCTACTTTCCCACAGGGAACTATGGCTACACCTTC
CASSPYFPTGNYGYTF
>TRBV30|NA|NA|13|TRBJ1-1
TGTGCCTGGCTTGGACAGCCTAACACTGAAGCTTTCTTT
CAWLGQPNTEAFF
>TRBV5-1|TRBD1|NA|14|TRBJ2-3
TGCGCCAGCAGAATGGGACAGGGCACAGATACGCAGTATTTT
CASRMGQGTDTQYF
>TRBV6-5|TRBD1|NA|13|TRBJ1-4
TGTGCCAGCAGTCCAGGGGGCTTGGGAAAACTGTTTTTT
CASSPGGLGKLFF
>TRBV5-6|TRBD1|NA|15|TRBJ1-1
TGTGCCAGCAGCCTCCGGGACAGAACTAACACTGAAGCTTTCTTT
CASSLRDRTNTEAFF
>TRBV29-1|NA|NA|13|TRBJ2-7
TGCAGCGTCTGGGAGGGGGACGGCTACGAGCAGTACTTC
CSVWEGDGYEQYF
>TRBV4-3|NA|NA|16|TRBJ2-7
TGCGCCAGCAGCCAAGATACGGACACGAGCTCCTACGAGCAGTACTTC
CASSQDTDTSSYEQYF
>TRBV7-2|NA|NA|13|TRBJ2-7
TGTGCCAGCAGCTCGACAGGTTCCTACGAGCAGTACTTC
CASSSTGSYEQYF
>TRBV9|TRBD2|NA|15|TRBJ2-3
TGTGCCAGCAGCCAGAGCGGGGTCGGCCCAGATACGCAGTATTTT
CASSQSGVGPDTQYF
>TRBV25-1|NA|NA|16|TRBJ1-2
TGTGCCAGCAGTGAATATAAGGGCAGGGGTAACTATGGCTACACCTTC
CASSEYKGRGNYGYTF
>TRBV28|NA|NA|13|TRBJ1-5
TGTGCAGCAAGGGGCAATAGCAATCAGCCCCAGCATTTT
CAARGNSNQPQHF
>TRBV29-1|NA|NA|16|TRBJ1-1
TGCAGCGTTGAAGGAGTAAGCGGGCAGTGGAACACTGAAGCTTTCTTT
CSVEGVSGQWNTEAFF
>TRBV19|TRBD2|NA|14|TRBJ2-5
TGTGCCAGTAGGCCGGGACTAGCAAGTGAGACCCAGTACTTC
CASRPGLASETQYF
>TRBV6-4|NA|NA|13|TRBJ1-1
TGTGCCAGCAGTGTAGGAGCAGACACTGAAGCTTTCTTT
CASSVGADTEAFF
>TRBV10-2|TRBD1|NA|13|TRBJ1-2
TGCGCCAGCAAGGCAGGGGGCGCCTATGGCTACACCTTC
CASKAGGAYGYTF
>TRBV7-9|NA|NA|14|TRBJ1-2
TGTGCCAGCAGCTTAGCGGCGACAGCCTATGGCTACACCTTC
CASSLAATAYGYTF
>TRBV7-2|TRBD1|NA|15|TRBJ1-2
TGTGCCAGCAGCATTCGGACAGGTGGCACATTTGGCTACACCTTC
CASSIRTGGTFGYTF
>TRBV19|NA|NA|17|TRBJ2-7
TGTGCCAGTAGTATAGTTGGTAGAGGGTACATTTTCCACGAGCAGTACTTC
CASSIVGRGYIFHEQYF
>TRBV6-2/TRBV6-3|NA|few|12|TRBJ2-7
TGTGCCAGCAGTCCAAGCCGCTACGAGCAGTACTTC
CASSPSRYEQYF
>TRBV7-9|NA|NA|14|TRBJ2-1
TGTGCCAGCAGCTTAAAGGGGACCTACAATGAGCAGTTCTTC
CASSLKGTYNEQFF
>TRBV25-1|NA|NA|13|TRBJ2-5
TGTGCCAGCAGTGAATTAGGGGGAGAGACCCAGTACTTC
CASSELGGETQYF
>TRBV19|TRBD1|NA|15|TRBJ2-7
TGTGCCAGTAGTATGGGCAGGGGGATATCTTACGAGCAGTACTTC
CASSMGRGISYEQYF
>TRBV13|NA|many|14|TRBJ2-7
TGTGCCAGCAGCTTAGAACAGGGCTCCTACGAGCAGTACTTC
CASSLEQGSYEQYF
>TRBV18|NA|NA|15|TRBJ1-2
TGTGCCAGCTCACCACAAGGGCGACAGACCTATGGCTACACCTTC
CASSPQGRQTYGYTF
>TRBV2|NA|NA|14|TRBJ1-1
TGTGCCAGCAGAACTTATCAGGGAAACGCTGAAGCTTTCTTT
CASRTYQGNAEAFF
>TRBV29-1|NA|NA|17|TRBJ1-2
TGCAGCGTTGTTTCTGAAGCGACGGGGAAGCCGAACTATGGCTACACCTTC
CSVVSEATGKPNYGYTF
>TRBV2|TRBD1|NA|14|TRBJ2-5
TGTGCCAGCAGTGAACTCCAGGGGGCGAAGACCCAGTACTTC
CASSELQGAKTQYF
>TRBV10-3|NA|NA|17|TRBJ1-3
TGTGCCATCAGGATGACGAAGGGTCAGGAGGCTGGAAACACCATATATTTT
CAIRMTKGQEAGNTIYF